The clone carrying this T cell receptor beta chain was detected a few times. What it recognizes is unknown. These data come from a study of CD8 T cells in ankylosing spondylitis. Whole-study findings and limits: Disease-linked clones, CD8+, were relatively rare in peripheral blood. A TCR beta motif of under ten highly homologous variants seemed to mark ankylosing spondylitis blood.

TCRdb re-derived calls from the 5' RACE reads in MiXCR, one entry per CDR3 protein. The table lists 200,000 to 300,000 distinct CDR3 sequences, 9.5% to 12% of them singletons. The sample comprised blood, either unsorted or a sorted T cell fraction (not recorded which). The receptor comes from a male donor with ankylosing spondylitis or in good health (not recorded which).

The CDR3 DNA reads as TGTGCCAGCAGCTTTAATGGGCAGCGGGAAGATACGCAGTATTTT. This sequence encodes CASSFNGQREDTQYF. V usage is TRBV7-8 and J usage is TRBJ2-3, with TRBD2 identical over 7 bases. The junction had 8 bases not matched to a gene; V was cut back by 3 bases and J by 5 bases. Germline assignment: CDR1 SGHVS and CDR2 FQNEAQ. This CDR3 comprises 15 residues.